This record concerns one T cell receptor beta chain sequence. Its antigen is not identified. Reverse transcribing all isolated RNA meant expressed TCRB transcripts were sequenced. The study sequenced naive, central memory and regulatory T cell samples to an average of around 3.4 million reads. Measured with immunoSEQ multiplex PCR; TCRdb has only the in-frame clones, and not every one. The sample records about 650,000 clones, around 11% being singletons. This entry is derived from a study of beta chain features in type 1 diabetes. Between the trimmed V and J ends, which lost 2 bases and 3 bases, there was a span of 13 bases. The germline V gene has CDR1 SQVTM and CDR2 ANQGSEA. The CDR3 consists of 14 residues. General observations from the study: Researchers report that Type 1 diabetes patients had moderately but significantly shorter TCRB CDR3s across all four CD4+ subsets. VDJ junctions sequenced from type 1 diabetes patients showed fewer insertions and more deletions.

Blood was drawn once from each donor into heparinised tubes. The draws averaged about 0.12 L. This chain joins TRBV29-1 and TRBJ1-2, with D uncertain. This clonotype was obtained from a man younger than 45 with type 1 diabetes. Sequences were obtained from naive CD4+ T cells from blood. The CDR3, as DNA: TGCAGCGTTGAACCCCGGAGTTGGGACTATGGCTACACCTTC. Residues: CSVEPRSWDYGYTF.